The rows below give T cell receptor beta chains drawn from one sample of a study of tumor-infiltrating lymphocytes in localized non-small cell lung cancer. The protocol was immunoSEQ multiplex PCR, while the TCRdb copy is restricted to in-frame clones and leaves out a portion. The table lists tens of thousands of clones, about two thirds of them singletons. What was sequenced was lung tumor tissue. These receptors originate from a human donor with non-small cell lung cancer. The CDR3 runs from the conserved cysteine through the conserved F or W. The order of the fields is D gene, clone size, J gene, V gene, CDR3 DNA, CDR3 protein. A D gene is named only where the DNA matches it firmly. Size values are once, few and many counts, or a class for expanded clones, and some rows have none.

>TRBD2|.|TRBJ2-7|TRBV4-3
TGCGCCAGCAGCCACCAGGAGACTAGCGGACCTTCCTACGAGCAGTACTTC
CASSHQETSGPSYEQYF
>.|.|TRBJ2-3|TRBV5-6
TGTGCCAGCAAGGAGGGGGTTCAAAGCACAGATACGCAGTATTTT
CASKEGVQSTDTQYF
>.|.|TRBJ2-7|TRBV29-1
TGCAGCGTTGAGGATAGTACAACCGTCTACGAGCAGTACTTC
CSVEDSTTVYEQYF
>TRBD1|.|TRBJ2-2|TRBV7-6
TGTGCCAGCAGCTTTCAGGGGGCCGGCACCGGGGAGCTGTTTTTT
CASSFQGAGTGELFF
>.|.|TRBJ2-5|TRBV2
TGTGCCAGCAGTGAAGAGGGGGCCGGCGGGGTTGGGTTCCAAGAGACCCAGTACTTC
CASSEEGAGGVGFQETQYF
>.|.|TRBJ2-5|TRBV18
TGTGCCAGCTCCCCCTGGGGCGGAGACCAAGAGACCCAGTACTTC
CASSPWGGDQETQYF
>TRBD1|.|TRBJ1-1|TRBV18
TGTGCCAGCTCCCAGGACAGGGTCGAAGCTTTCTTT
CASSQDRVEAFF
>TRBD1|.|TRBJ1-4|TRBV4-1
TGCGCCAGCAGCCACACCGGGACAGGGGGCGCGGGTGAAAAACTGTTTTTT
CASSHTGTGGAGEKLFF
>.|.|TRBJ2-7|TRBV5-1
TGCGCCAGCAGCTTGGGCCTCGCTGGCAGGGGATATCGCGAGCAGTACTTC
CASSLGLAGRGYREQYF
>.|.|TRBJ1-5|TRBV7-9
TGTGCCAGCAGCTCGGACAGCGGAATGCTGCCCCAGCATTTT
CASSSDSGMLPQHF
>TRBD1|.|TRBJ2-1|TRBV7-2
TGTGCCAGCAGCTGGACCGGGACAGCCTACAATGAGCAGTTCTTC
CASSWTGTAYNEQFF
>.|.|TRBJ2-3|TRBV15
TGTGCCACCAGCAGAGATTTCCAAGATACGCAGTATTTT
CATSRDFQDTQYF
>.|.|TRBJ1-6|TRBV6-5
TGTGCCAGCAGTTACTTCCCGGACAGTCGTTCACCCCTCCACTTT
CASSYFPDSRSPLHF
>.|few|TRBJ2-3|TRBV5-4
TGTGCCAGCAGAATTAGCACAGATACGCAGTATTTT
CASRISTDTQYF
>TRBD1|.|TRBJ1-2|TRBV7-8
TGTGCCAGCAGCGACGGACAGGGCCTTTATGGCTACACCTTC
CASSDGQGLYGYTF
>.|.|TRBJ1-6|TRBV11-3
TGTGCCAGCAGCTCGTCCGGGACCAATTCACCCCTCCACTTT
CASSSSGTNSPLHF
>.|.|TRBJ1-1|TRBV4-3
TGCGCCAGCAGCAAAAACACAGTTCGAGGCACTGAAGCTTTCTTT
CASSKNTVRGTEAFF
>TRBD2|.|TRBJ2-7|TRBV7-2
TGTGCCAGCAGCTTGAAGGAATGGCGGGGGGCTCACTACGAGCAGTACTTC
CASSLKEWRGAHYEQYF
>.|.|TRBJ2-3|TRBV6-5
TGTGCCAGCAGTTACTCGTCGATGGCGGATACGCAGTATTTT
CASSYSSMADTQYF
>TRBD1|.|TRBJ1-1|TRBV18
TGTGCCAGCTCACCACCGTCGCAGGGGGCCGGGGAAGCTTTCTTT
CASSPPSQGAGEAFF
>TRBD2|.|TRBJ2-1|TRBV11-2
TGTGCCAGCAGCCCGTACGGCGCGGGGGGTAGGGATGAGCAGTTCTTC
CASSPYGAGGRDEQFF
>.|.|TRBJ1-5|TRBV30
TGTGCCTGGAGTTTTACAGGGTTGAGCAATCAGCCCCAGCATTTT
CAWSFTGLSNQPQHF
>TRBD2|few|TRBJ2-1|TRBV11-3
TGTGCCAGCAGCTTTGCGGGGGAGAGGGATGAGCAGTTCTTC
CASSFAGERDEQFF
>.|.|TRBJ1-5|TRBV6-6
TGTGCCAGCAGTCTATCAGACAGGAACAATCAGCCCCAGCATTTT
CASSLSDRNNQPQHF
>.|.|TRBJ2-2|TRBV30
TGTGCCTGGACAAGGGGTACCTCCGGGGAGCTGTTTTTT
CAWTRGTSGELFF
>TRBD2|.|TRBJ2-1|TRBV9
TGTGCCAGCAGCGTAAGCAGCGGGGTTTACAATGAGCAGTTCTTC
CASSVSSGVYNEQFF
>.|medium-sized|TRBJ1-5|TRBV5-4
TGTGCCAGCAGCTTGGCAGGCCCCCAGCCCCAGCATTTT
CASSLAGPQPQHF
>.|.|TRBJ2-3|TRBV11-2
TGTGCCAGCAGCGTTAACAGGGACTTCACAGATACGCAGTATTTT
CASSVNRDFTDTQYF
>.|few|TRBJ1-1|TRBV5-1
TGCGCCAGCAGCCCGTCCGCGGGTGCGAACACTGAAGCTTTCTTT
CASSPSAGANTEAFF